This T cell receptor (beta chain) is drawn from a study of prognosis after radiotherapy for stage I lung cancer. Template was genomic DNA; TCR beta CDR3 amplified in two multiplex PCR rounds. Amplification during the initial PCR round employed primers specific to each TRBV and TRBJ gene. MiXCR was run by TCRdb on the multiplex PCR reads, yielding one entry per CDR3 protein. The sample consists of more than 25,000 distinct CDR3 sequences, 25% to 35% of them appearing once. Remarks on this clonotype: What it binds is unknown. At one of its ends the junction is not consistent with the germline gene, which may arise from a read error.

Overall study findings and caveats: The question of whether the expanded TCR clones were tumor-specific was not determined.

CDR1 is SGHTA, CDR2 FQGTGA, per germline. CDR3 size: 14 residues. The specimen was PBMCs, collected before or after stereotactic body radiation therapy (not recorded which). This clonotype was sampled from a donor aged 50 or older with non-small cell lung cancer. The chain uses TRBV7-3 and TRBJ2-3; no firm D call. CDR3 in amino acids: CAGSPTFSTDTQYF. The DNA of the CDR3 is TGTGCCGGCAGCCCCACGTTCAGCACAGATACACAGTATTTT.